Sequencing of this T cell receptor (beta chain) was carried out in a study of CD8 T cells in ankylosing spondylitis. General study findings and limits: CD8+ cells made up the disease-linked clones, which were relatively rare in peripheral blood.

This clonotype was counted at least ten times. As yet, its antigen is unknown. This CDR3 contains 10 residues. The germline V gene has CDR1 LNHNV and CDR2 YYDKDF (reference sequence). Trimming removed 10 bases at V and 3 bases at J, with 5 bases between. Library preparation for TCR beta used quantitative 5'-RACE with molecular barcodes. TCRdb used MiXCR to reprocess the 5' RACE reads, holding one entry per CDR3 protein. In the table there are around 120,000 distinct CDR3 sequences, about a tenth of which are singletons. The V gene is TRBV15, the J gene TRBJ2-3; D not certain. The source of this sequence is a male donor with ankylosing spondylitis or in good health (not recorded which). Sequenced material: blood, either unsorted or a sorted T cell fraction (not recorded which). In nucleotides, the CDR3 is TGTGCCATCGGTACAGATACGCAGTATTTT. This codes for CAIGTDTQYF.